One sample yielded the 31 T cell receptor beta chains listed below, sequenced in a study of shared clonotypes between healthy human individuals. Sequenced by immunoSEQ multiplex PCR; TCRdb stores in-frame clones only, minus some. This sample yields about 1 million clones, of which about 75% are seen a single time; 1.5% belongs to the top ten. Sequencing used memory CD4+ T cells sorted from blood. The subset denotes: CD45RA-negative fraction. The receptors originated from a man between 18 and 35 years old in good health.

The chain recombines TRBV6-1 with TRBJ2-3, with unresolved D. Trimming removed 2 bases at V and 0 bases at J, with 6 bases between. CDR3 length equals 14 residues. Germline lookup yields CDR1 MNHNS and CDR2 SASEGT. The CDR3 sequence is CASSENYSTDTQYF. In DNA, the CDR3 is TGTGCCAGCAGTGAAAACTATAGCACAGATACGCAGTATTTT.

V usage is TRBV7-2 and J usage is TRBJ2-7; TRBD1 matches at 10 bases. Germline CDR1 and CDR2: SGHTA and FQGNSA. Trimming at V came to 4 bases and at J to 5 bases, leaving 5 bases not matched to a gene. The CDR3 sequence is 14 residues long. CDR3 in DNA: TGTGCCAGCAGCTGGACAGGGGGATGGGACGAGCAGTACTTC. This codes for CASSWTGGWDEQYF.

V gene TRBV5-4 combines with J gene TRBJ2-1, with 7 nucleotides matching TRBD2. With 4 bases clipped from V and 2 bases from J, the junction kept 9 bases outside the gene matches. This CDR3 has 16 amino acids. Germline V gene data show CDR1 as SGHNT and CDR2 as YYREEE (reference sequence). CDR3 amino acids: CASSVASGGTYNEQFF. CDR3 nucleotide sequence: TGTGCCAGCAGCGTTGCTAGCGGAGGGACCTACAATGAGCAGTTCTTC.

J is TRBJ2-7 and V is TRBV6-6, with TRBD1 matching 12 bases. Trimming cost V 5 bases and J 5 bases; bases outside gene matches: 4. CDR1 and CDR2 from the germline V gene are MNHNY and SVGAGI (reference sequence). The CDR3 covers 14 residues. The CDR3, as DNA: TGTGCCAGCAGTGGGGGACAGGGGGCCGACGAGCAGTACTTC. It yields the protein CASSGGQGADEQYF.

This chain uses TRBV7-5 with TRBJ2-7; the DNA was not used to check the table's D call, TRBD2. TRBV7-5 is a recognized pseudogene. The CDR3 spans 17 residues. The CDR3 DNA sequence: TGTGCCAGAAGCCCTCGGGGGGGGGCTATAAGCTCCTACGAGCAGTACTTC. Translating gives CARSPRGGAISSYEQYF.

This clone was observed a few times. The chain carries TRBV19 and TRBJ1-2, with 9 bases identical to TRBD1. In germline, CDR1 is LNHDA, CDR2 SQIVND (reference sequence). The CDR3 has 14 residues. The V gene end was trimmed by 6 bases and the J gene end by 6 bases; junction bases not matched to a gene: 8. CDR3 region: CASRRQGGPHGYTF. The CDR3 DNA follows: TGTGCCAGTAGACGACAGGGGGGACCTCATGGCTACACCTTC.

This chain links TRBV6-5 with TRBJ2-1; 8 nucleotides align to TRBD1. V trimming: 6 bases; J trimming: 8 bases; junction bases outside the gene matches: 12. The CDR3 spans 15 residues. Germline CDR1 MNHEY, CDR2 SVGAGI. CDR3 nucleotides: TGTGCCAGCAGCTCTACTCTAACAGGGGGTTATGAGCAGTTCTTC. It is translated as CASSSTLTGGYEQFF.

For this clone: This may be a read error: a much more frequent sequence differs by one nucleotide. The chain employs TRBV28 and TRBJ2-7; D uncertain. CDR3 length equals 10 residues. V was shortened by 8 bases and J by 2 bases, with 4 bases between the two germline ends. CDR1 is MDHEN and CDR2 is SYDVKM in the germline V gene. DNA of the CDR3: TGTGCCAGCGCAACCTACGAGCAGTACTTC. Translation gives CASATYEQYF.

The CDR3 region has the DNA TGTGCCAGCAGCTTAGGGACAGAGTCACCCCTCCACTTT. Encoded protein: CASSLGTESPLHF. This chain joins TRBV11-1 and TRBJ1-6, with D perhaps matching TRBD1 (6 bases). There are 13 residues in the CDR3. In germline, CDR1 is SGHAT, CDR2 FQDESV (reference sequence). The V gene lost 1 base and the J gene lost 10 bases, with 8 bases spanning the gap.

There are many counts of this clone. The V gene is TRBV27, the J gene TRBJ2-7; TRBD2 aligns across 13 bases. Germline V CDR1 and CDR2: MNHEY, SMNVEV (reference sequence). The ends lost 6 bases at V and 7 bases at J; junction bases unmatched: 9. The CDR3 spans 15 residues. CDR3 DNA: TGTGCCAGCAGCCCCGGGACTAGCGGGAATAGGGAGCAGTACTTC. As protein: CASSPGTSGNREQYF.

Concerning this clone: A single base separates this from a much larger clone, so it may be a read error. This same CDR3 is encoded by further DNA sequences in the sample. The chain has TRBV19 and TRBJ1-6; D ambiguous. CDR1 and CDR2 from the germline V gene are LNHDA and SQIVND (reference sequence). Between the trimmed V and J ends, which lost 1 base and 5 bases, there was a span of 6 bases. The length of the CDR3 is 14 residues. The CDR3 region has the DNA TGTGCCAGTAGTATAGTAACAGATAATTCACCCCTCCACTTT. Amino acids: CASSIVTDNSPLHF.

This clone was detected only a few times. Other DNA sequences in the sample encode the same CDR3. The rearrangement links TRBV5-1 to TRBJ1-1, with TRBD1 matching over 9 bases. Germline CDR1 reads SGHRS; CDR2 reads YFSETQ. The J segment lost 5 bases and the V segment lost 4 bases, leaving 6 bases of the junction unmatched. This CDR3 comprises 14 residues. The CDR3 sequence is CASSAQGARTEAFF. DNA of the CDR3: TGCGCCAGCAGCGCACAGGGGGCGCGAACTGAAGCTTTCTTT.

The chain combines TRBV27 with TRBJ2-7; no clear D. Germline CDR1 is MNHEY and CDR2 is SMNVEV (reference sequence). The CDR3 covers 14 residues. The V gene lost 5 bases and the J gene lost 4 bases, with 15 bases spanning the gap. This chain's CDR3 is CASSGSVQVYEQYF. The CDR3 DNA follows: TGTGCCAGCAGTGGGTCAGTTCAGGTATACGAGCAGTACTTC.

Details on this clone: Distinct nucleotide sequences in the sample also encode this CDR3. This chain connects TRBV6-5 to TRBJ1-4; tentatively, D is TRBD1 (5 bases). Germline CDR1 and CDR2: MNHEY and SVGAGI. V was shortened by 2 bases and J by 6 bases, with 10 bases between the two germline ends. The CDR3 loop spans 14 amino acids. The CDR3 coding sequence is TGTGCCAGCAGTTACGGGGGATTTGATGAAAAACTGTTTTTT. Amino acid sequence: CASSYGGFDEKLFF.

A remark on this clone: Other DNA variants within this sample encode the same CDR3. The chain is built from TRBV6-5 and TRBJ2-7; TRBD1 might be the D (7 bases). CDR1 is MNHEY and CDR2 is SVGAGI in the germline V gene. Trimming took off 2 bases at V and 3 bases at J, with 14 bases between the two ends. The CDR3 has 15 residues. CDR3 bases: TGTGCCAGCAGTTACGGGTCAGGGGGGCTCTACGAGCAGTACTTC. Protein product: CASSYGSGGLYEQYF.

The V gene is TRBV7-6, the J gene TRBJ2-3; D gene unclear. The ends were cut back, 1 base at V and 3 bases at J, with 5 bases in the middle. This CDR3 spans 13 amino acids. Germline values: CDR1 SGHVS, CDR2 FNYEAQ. Here the CDR3 DNA reads TGTGCCAGCAGCTTAGTGGGTACAGATACGCAGTATTTT. Translated: CASSLVGTDTQYF.

The chain employs TRBV11-2 and TRBJ2-7, with 7 positions matching TRBD2. Germline values: CDR1 SGHAT, CDR2 FQNNGV. Trimming took 5 bases from V and 7 from J; bases not matched to a gene: 14. The CDR3 length is 15 residues. The CDR3 bases are TGTGCCAGCAGCCCTCCCCCGGGGAGGGCGGGGGAGCAGTACTTC. Amino acid sequence: CASSPPPGRAGEQYF. Drawing the rest from reference TRBV11-2 and TRBJ2-7, the complete variable domain is EAGVAQSPRYKIIEKRQSVAFWCNPISGHATLYWYQQILGQGPKLLIQFQNNGVVDDSQLPKDRFSAERLKGVDSTLKIQPAKLEDSAVYLCASSPPPGRAGEQYFGPGTRLTVT.

The J gene is TRBJ2-5, the V gene TRBV5-4; D ambiguous. CDR1 SGHNT and CDR2 YYREEE come from the germline V gene (reference sequence). The CDR3 is 12 residues long. V was clipped by 0 bases and J by 3 bases, with 3 bases between them. The CDR3 bases are TGTGCCAGCAGCTTGGGGGAAGAGACCCAGTACTTC. Translated, it gives CASSLGEETQYF.

This chain connects TRBV5-4 to TRBJ1-5; tentatively, D is TRBD1 (5 bases). CDR3 length: 16 residues. V lost 4 bases to trimming and J lost 4 bases, with 18 bases between them. Germline loops: CDR1 SGHNT, CDR2 YYREEE (reference sequence). CDR3 protein: CASSRGGEGNNQPQHF. Written as DNA, the CDR3 is TGTGCCAGCAGCCGGGGCGGGGAGGGCAATAATCAGCCCCAGCATTTT.

Points on this clone: Other nucleotide sequences from this sample produce the same CDR3. The chain joins TRBV28 to TRBJ2-3; D not resolved. V shed 5 bases and J shed 2 bases, with 2 bases lying between them. The CDR3 totals 11 residues. Germline V gives CDR1 MDHEN, CDR2 SYDVKM. The CDR3 DNA sequence: TGTGCCAGCAGTAACACAGATACGCAGTATTTT. It is translated as CASSNTDTQYF. Supplemented by reference TRBV28 and TRBJ2-3, the full variable domain reads DVKVTQSSRYLVKRTGEKVFLECVQDMDHENMFWYRQDPGLGLRLIYFSYDVKMKEKGDIPEGYSVSREKKERFSLILESASTNQTSMYLCASSNTDTQYFGPGTRLTVL.

This rearrangement joins TRBV29-1 to TRBJ2-1; perhaps TRBD2 as D (6 bases). The CDR3 is 17 amino acids. Germline V lookup: CDR1 SQVTM, CDR2 ANQGSEA. Trimming removed 6 bases from V and 0 bases from J, with 21 bases in between. CDR3 nucleotide sequence: TGCAGCGTGGAGATGGGGGTAGCGGCTAGCTCCTACAATGAGCAGTTCTTC. Amino acids: CSVEMGVAASSYNEQFF.

The chain couples TRBV27 to TRBJ2-1, with a tentative D call TRBD2 (6 bases). CDR3 size: 13 residues. The V gene's germline CDR1 is MNHEY and CDR2 SMNVEV (reference sequence). V gave up 3 bases and J gave up 14 bases, with 17 bases separating them. In DNA, the CDR3 is TGTGCCAGCAGTTTGTCCCTCCGGGACTCGAAGTTCTTC. Protein sequence: CASSLSLRDSKFF.

This rearrangement joins TRBV11-2 to TRBJ1-3; D unresolved. Trimming shortened V by 5 bases and J by 1 base, and 9 bases separated the two germline ends. Looked up from germline, CDR1 is SGHAT and CDR2 is FQNNGV. The CDR3 totals 14 residues. The CDR3 here is CASSEAGSGNTIYF. The CDR3 nucleotides are TGTGCCAGCAGCGAGGCAGGTTCTGGAAACACCATATATTTT.

The chain employs TRBV7-6 and TRBJ2-5, with 9 bases aligning to TRBD2. There are 16 residues in the CDR3. Germline CDR1 and CDR2: SGHVS and FNYEAQ. J was trimmed by 2 bases and V by 2 bases; bases with no gene match: 6. The CDR3 sequence is CASSLQNLAGQETQYF. The CDR3 DNA reads TGTGCCAGCAGCTTACAAAACCTAGCGGGACAAGAGACCCAGTACTTC.

The chain couples TRBV2 to TRBJ1-4, with D possibly being TRBD1 (5 bases). This CDR3 spans 15 amino acids. Germline CDR1 and CDR2: SNHLY and FYNNEI. Trimming pared 5 bases from V and 7 bases from J, leaving 17 bases between. CDR3 in DNA: TGTGCCAGCAGTCCCCCCCAGGGAGGTGTTGAAAAACTGTTTTTT. Translated, it gives CASSPPQGGVEKLFF.

V gene TRBV19 combines with J gene TRBJ1-5, with D unclear. Per the germline V gene, CDR1 is LNHDA and CDR2 is SQIVND (reference sequence). The V end was cut by 3 bases, the J end by 3 bases, with 18 bases between. The CDR3 has 17 amino acids. The CDR3 sequence is CASSIPSYRRTNQPQHF. CDR3 bases: TGTGCCAGTAGTATCCCCTCGTATAGGCGTACCAATCAGCCCCAGCATTTT. The whole variable domain, filled in from reference TRBV19 and TRBJ1-5, reads DGGITQSPKYLFRKEGQNVTLSCEQNLNHDAMYWYRQDPGQGLRLIYYSQIVNDFQKGDIAEGYSVSREKKESFPLTVTSAQKNPTAFYLCASSIPSYRRTNQPQHFGDGTRLSIL.

The genes are TRBV5-1 and TRBJ2-2; TRBD1 aligns across 7 bases. V shed 0 bases, J shed 3 bases, and the junction held 8 bases outside the gene matches. Germline V CDR1 and CDR2: SGHRS, YFSETQ. The CDR3 sequence is 17 residues long. This chain's CDR3 is CASSLGSGGHYTGELFF. The CDR3 DNA sequence: TGCGCCAGCAGCTTGGGTTCAGGGGGACATTACACCGGGGAGCTGTTTTTT.

The V gene is TRBV6-1, the J gene TRBJ2-5; D is unresolved. V lost 7 bases, J lost 5 bases, and 8 bases lay in between. Germline V gives CDR1 MNHNS, CDR2 SASEGT. There are 11 residues in the CDR3. The CDR3: CASILQETQYF. CDR3 nucleotide sequence: TGTGCCAGCATACTTCAGGAGACCCAGTACTTC.

About this clone itself: Different DNA sequences within this sample yield the same CDR3. This chain joins TRBV2 and TRBJ2-5; TRBD2 is a possible D gene (6 bases). This CDR3 comprises 12 residues. Germline lookup yields CDR1 SNHLY and CDR2 FYNNEI. V lost 3 bases and J 4 bases, leaving 6 bases between the germline ends. CDR3 region: CASSEGGETQYF. CDR3 nucleotides: TGTGCCAGCAGTGAGGGAGGAGAGACCCAGTACTTC.

The chain joins TRBV7-9 to TRBJ1-1, with D uncertain. CDR1 and CDR2 (germline): SEHNR, FQNEAQ (reference sequence). Trimming removed 8 bases at V and 1 base at J, with 14 bases between. CDR3 size: 14 residues. CDR3 amino acids: CASARGFENTEAFF. Here the CDR3 DNA reads TGTGCCAGCGCTCGAGGTTTTGAGAACACTGAAGCTTTCTTT.

This clone is a singleton in its sample. This sample also contains other DNA sequences that code for the same CDR3. V usage is TRBV29-1 and J usage is TRBJ1-2, with no clear D. The V gene lost 7 bases and the J gene lost 0 bases, with 6 bases spanning the gap. The CDR3 is 11 residues long. Looked up from germline, CDR1 is SQVTM and CDR2 is ANQGSEA. The CDR3 spells CSASANYGYTF. Here the CDR3 DNA reads TGCAGCGCTTCAGCTAACTATGGCTACACCTTC. Using reference TRBV29-1 and TRBJ1-2 for the parts outside the CDR3, the full variable domain is SAVISQKPSRDICQRGTSLTIQCQVDSQVTMMFWYRQQPGQSLTLIATANQGSEATYESGFVIDKFPISRPNLTFSTLTVSNMSPEDSSIYLCSASANYGYTFGSGTRLTVV.